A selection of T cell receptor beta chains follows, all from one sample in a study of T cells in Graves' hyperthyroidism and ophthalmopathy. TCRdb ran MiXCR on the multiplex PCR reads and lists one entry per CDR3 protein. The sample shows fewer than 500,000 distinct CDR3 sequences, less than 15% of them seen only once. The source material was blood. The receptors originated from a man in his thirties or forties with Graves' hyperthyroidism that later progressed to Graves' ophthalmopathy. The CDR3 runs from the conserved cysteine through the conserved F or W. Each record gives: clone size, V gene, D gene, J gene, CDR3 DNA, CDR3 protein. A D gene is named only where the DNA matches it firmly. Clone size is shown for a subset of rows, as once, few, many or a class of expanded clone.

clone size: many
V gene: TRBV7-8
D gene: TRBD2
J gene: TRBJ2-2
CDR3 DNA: TGTGCCAGCAGCTTCAGGACTAGCATATCCACCGGGGAGCTGTTTTTT
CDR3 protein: CASSFRTSISTGELFF

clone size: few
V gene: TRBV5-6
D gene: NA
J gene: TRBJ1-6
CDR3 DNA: TGTGCCAGCAGCATTCCAGGGGCGGGGAATTCACCCCTCCACTTT
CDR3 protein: CASSIPGAGNSPLHF

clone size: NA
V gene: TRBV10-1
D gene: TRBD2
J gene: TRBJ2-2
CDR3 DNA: TGCGCCAGCAGACCCGGGACTAGCGGGGGTACCGGGGAGCTGTTTTTT
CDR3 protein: CASRPGTSGGTGELFF

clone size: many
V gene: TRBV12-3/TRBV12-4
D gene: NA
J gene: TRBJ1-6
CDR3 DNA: TGTGCCAGCAGTTTTGGCGGGAGCGGTTCACCCCTCCACTTT
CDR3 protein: CASSFGGSGSPLHF

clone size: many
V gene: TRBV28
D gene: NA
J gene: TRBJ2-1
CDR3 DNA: TGTGCCAGCAGTTTATTTTACAACCGGCCGTACAATGAGCAGTTCTTC
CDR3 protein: CASSLFYNRPYNEQFF

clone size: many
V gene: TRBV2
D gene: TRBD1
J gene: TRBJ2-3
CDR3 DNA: TGTGCCAGCAGACTCAGGGGACAGGGGGCGACAGATACGCAGTATTTT
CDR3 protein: CASRLRGQGATDTQYF

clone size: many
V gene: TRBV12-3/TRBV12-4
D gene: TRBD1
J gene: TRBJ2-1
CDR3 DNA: TGTGCCAGCAGGCCCGCCGGGACAGGGGGCATTAATGAGCAGTTCTTC
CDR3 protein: CASRPAGTGGINEQFF

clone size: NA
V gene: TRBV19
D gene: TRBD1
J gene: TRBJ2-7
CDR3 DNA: TGTGCCACACGACAGGGGGTCTACGAGCAGTACTTC
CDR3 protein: CATRQGVYEQYF

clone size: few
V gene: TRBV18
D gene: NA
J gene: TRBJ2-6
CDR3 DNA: TGTGCCAGCTCACCTCAGGACTCTGGGGCCAACGTCCTGACTTTC
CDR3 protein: CASSPQDSGANVLTF

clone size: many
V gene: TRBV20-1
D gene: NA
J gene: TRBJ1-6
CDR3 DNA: TGCAGTGCTAGAGAAAACTGGTCCTATAATTCACCCCTCCACTTT
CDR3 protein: CSARENWSYNSPLHF

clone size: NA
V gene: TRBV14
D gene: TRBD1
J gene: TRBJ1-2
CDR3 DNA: TGTGCCAGCAGCCAAGGGACAGGGGGCTCTTACTATGGCTACACCTTC
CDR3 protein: CASSQGTGGSYYGYTF

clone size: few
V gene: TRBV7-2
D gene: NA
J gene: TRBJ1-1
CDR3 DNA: TGTGCCAGCAGGGGAAGGGGTGACAACCTGGGCACTGAAGCTTTCTTT
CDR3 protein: CASRGRGDNLGTEAFF

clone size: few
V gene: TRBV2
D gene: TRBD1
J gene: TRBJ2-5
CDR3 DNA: TGTGCCAGCAGTCCGGACAGGGTTGGGACCCAGTACTTC
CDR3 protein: CASSPDRVGTQYF

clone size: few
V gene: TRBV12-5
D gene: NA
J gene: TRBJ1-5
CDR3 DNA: TGTGCTAGTGGTTTGGTCGTTGGGGGTCAGCCCCAGCATTTT
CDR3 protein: CASGLVVGGQPQHF

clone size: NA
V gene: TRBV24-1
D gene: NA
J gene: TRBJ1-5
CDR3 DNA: TGTGCCACCAGTGATAGCAGTAGAAGCAATCAGCCCCAGCATTTT
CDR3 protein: CATSDSSRSNQPQHF

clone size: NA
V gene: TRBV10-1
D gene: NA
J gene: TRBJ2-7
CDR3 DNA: TGCGCCAGCAGTGAGTCAGTGAAGGTTCCCTACGAGCAGTACTTC
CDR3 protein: CASSESVKVPYEQYF

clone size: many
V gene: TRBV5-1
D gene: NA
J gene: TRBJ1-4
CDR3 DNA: TGCGCCAGCAGCTTGACGGCTACCAATGAAAAACTGTTTTTT
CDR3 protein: CASSLTATNEKLFF

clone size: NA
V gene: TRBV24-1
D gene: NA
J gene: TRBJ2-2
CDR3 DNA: TGTGCCACCAGTGATTTAAAGGTCACCAGGGCCGGGGAGCTGTTTTTT
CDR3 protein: CATSDLKVTRAGELFF

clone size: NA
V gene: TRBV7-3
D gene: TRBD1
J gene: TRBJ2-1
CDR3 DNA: TGTGCCAGCAGCAGAGACAGGGCCCCCTACAATGAGCAGTTCTTC
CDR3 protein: CASSRDRAPYNEQFF

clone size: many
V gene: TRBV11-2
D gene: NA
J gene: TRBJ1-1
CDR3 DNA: TGTGCCAGCAGCTCCAGACCGGAGAACACTGAAGCTTTCTTT
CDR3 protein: CASSSRPENTEAFF

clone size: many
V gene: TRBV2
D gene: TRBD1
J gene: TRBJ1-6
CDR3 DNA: TGTGCCAGCAGTCGGGACAGGGGATCACCCCTCCACTTT
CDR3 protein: CASSRDRGSPLHF

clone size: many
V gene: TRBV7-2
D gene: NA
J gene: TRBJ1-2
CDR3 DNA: TGTGCCAGCTCCAGGGGACCCTATGGCTACACCTTC
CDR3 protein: CASSRGPYGYTF

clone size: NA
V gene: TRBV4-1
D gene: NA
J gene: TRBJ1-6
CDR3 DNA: TGCGCCAGCAGCCTAACAGAGGGGGTTTCCTATAATTCACCCCTCCACTTT
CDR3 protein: CASSLTEGVSYNSPLHF

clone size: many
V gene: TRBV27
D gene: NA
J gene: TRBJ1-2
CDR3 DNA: TGTGCCAGCAGTATATGGGGTGGGCATGATGGCTACACCTTC
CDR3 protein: CASSIWGGHDGYTF